The rows below give T cell receptor beta chains drawn from one sample of a study of OX40 agonist ivuxolimab in advanced cancers. Here immunoSEQ multiplex PCR was the method, and the copy in TCRdb shows in-frame clones only, minus some. The table has roughly 76,000 clones, roughly 91% seen once. Here the sequenced sample was CD4+ or CD8+ T cells sorted from blood, taken in a trial of the OX40 agonist ivuxolimab. All receptors derive from an adult with an advanced solid tumor such as melanoma, head and neck, liver or kidney cancer. The CDR3 runs from the conserved cysteine through the conserved F or W. A D gene is named only where the DNA matches it firmly. The size of a clone is reported for some rows only, either as once, few or many, or as a class for expanded clones.

abundance	v_gene	j_gene	d_gene	len	CDR3nt	CDR3aa
-	TRBV28	TRBJ1-1	TRBD1	11	TGTGCCACGGGACAGGGTTTTGAAGCTTTCTTT	CATGQGFEAFF
-	TRBV19	TRBJ1-4	-	15	TGTGCCAGTAGTATTGGGGCAGGGAAGAGTGAAAAACTGTTTTTT	CASSIGAGKSEKLFF
-	TRBV5-6	TRBJ2-7	-	14	TGTGCCAGCAGCAGGGGACGGTACTCCTACGAGCAGTACTTC	CASSRGRYSYEQYF
-	TRBV7-8	TRBJ1-2	TRBD1	15	TGTGCCAGCAGCTTACCCCGGACAGGGGAGAATGGCTACACCTTC	CASSLPRTGENGYTF
-	TRBV6-1	TRBJ2-7	-	13	TGTGCCAGCACGTCTAGCGTACCCTACGAGCAGTACTTC	CASTSSVPYEQYF
-	TRBV5-1	TRBJ2-1	-	17	TGCGCCAGCAGCTTCGGTTTGCTCGGCCCCTCCTACAATGAGCAGTTCTTC	CASSFGLLGPSYNEQFF
-	TRBV9	TRBJ2-2	-	15	TGTGCCAGCAGCGTCGCGGGGTTGCGGGCCGGGGAGCTGTTTTTT	CASSVAGLRAGELFF
-	TRBV5-1	TRBJ2-7	-	15	TGCGCCAGCAGCCCACCCAGGGGGGACTCCTACGAGCAGTACTTC	CASSPPRGDSYEQYF
-	TRBV15	TRBJ2-7	TRBD2	18	TGTGCCACCAGCAGACCACAGGGAGGCGGGAGGGGGTTTTTTGAGCAGTACTTC	CATSRPQGGGRGFFEQYF
once	TRBV6-1	TRBJ2-1	-	11	TGTGCCAGCAGTGGTGTAGGAGAGCAGTTCTTC	CASSGVGEQFF
-	TRBV6-4	TRBJ2-2	-	13	TGTGCCAGCAGTGGTCAAGGTTTCGGGGAGCTGTTTTTT	CASSGQGFGELFF
-	TRBV29-1	TRBJ2-3	-	14	TGCAGCGTGTTTGGACCTGGGAGGACAGATACGCAGTATTTT	CSVFGPGRTDTQYF
-	TRBV29-1	TRBJ2-7	TRBD2	19	TGCAGCGTTGAATCCGCCAGCAGCGCGTCTAGCGGAGGTTACTACGAGCAGTACTTC	CSVESASSASSGGYYEQYF
once	TRBV6-6	TRBJ2-2	-	13	TGTGCCAGCAGTTATCGGAGGGACGGGGAGCTGTTTTTT	CASSYRRDGELFF
-	TRBV4-3	TRBJ2-5	-	16	TGCGCCAGCAGCCAGCTACCGGGACGAGGGAGGGAGACCCAGTACTTC	CASSQLPGRGRETQYF
-	TRBV30	TRBJ1-5	-	16	TGTGCCTGGAACGGGGCCGGGTCCTATAGCAATCAGCCCCAGCATTTT	CAWNGAGSYSNQPQHF
-	TRBV4-3	TRBJ2-5	-	13	TGCGCCAGCAGCCAAGAACACGGGGAGACCCAGTACTTC	CASSQEHGETQYF
-	TRBV11-2	TRBJ2-6	TRBD1	18	TGTGCCAGCAGCTACCGGACAGGGGTTAGCTCTGGGGCCAACGTCCTGACTTTC	CASSYRTGVSSGANVLTF
-	TRBV30	TRBJ2-1	-	13	TGTGCCTGGAGGAGAGTCCAGTACAATGAGCAGTTCTTC	CAWRRVQYNEQFF
-	TRBV7-9	TRBJ1-1	TRBD1	14	TGTGCCAGCAGCCAGGGACAGGCAAACACTGAAGCTTTCTTT	CASSQGQANTEAFF
-	TRBV6-5	TRBJ2-1	TRBD2	13	TGTGCCAGCAGGGGCCTAGCGGGAGGGGAGCAGTTCTTC	CASRGLAGGEQFF
-	TRBV19	TRBJ2-4	TRBD1	14	TGTGCCAGTAGTCTACAGGGGGCCAAAAACATTCAGTACTTC	CASSLQGAKNIQYF
-	TRBV5-4	TRBJ1-2	TRBD1	15	TGTGCCAGCAGCTCCTGGGCAGGGGGAAAGAATGGCTACACCTTC	CASSSWAGGKNGYTF
-	TRBV18	TRBJ2-5	-	13	TGTGCCAGCTCACCAGGGGACCAAGAGACCCAGTACTTC	CASSPGDQETQYF
-	TRBV10-3	TRBJ2-3	-	14	TGTGCCATCAGTGGGACTGTTAGCACAGATACGCAGTATTTT	CAISGTVSTDTQYF
-	TRBV10-3	TRBJ2-2	TRBD1	14	TGTGCCATCAGGGGACAGGGGAACACCGGGGAGCTGTTTTTT	CAIRGQGNTGELFF
-	TRBV5-1	TRBJ2-1	-	15	TGCGCCAGCAGCTTGGATAGCACCTCCTACAATGAGCAGTTCTTC	CASSLDSTSYNEQFF
-	TRBV2	TRBJ2-1	TRBD2	15	TGTGCCAGCACCCAACTAGCGGGAGGTAACAATGAGCAGTTCTTC	CASTQLAGGNNEQFF
-	TRBV7-2	TRBJ1-1	-	13	TGTGCCAGCAGCTGGGGAAGGTCTATGGACGCTTTCTTT	CASSWGRSMDAFF
-	TRBV19	TRBJ2-7	-	15	TGTGCCAGTAGTATTTTGAAGGGATCGGTCGACGAGCAGTACTTC	CASSILKGSVDEQYF
-	TRBV6-1	TRBJ2-7	TRBD2	15	TGTGCCAGCAGTGAATCTAGCGGCAGCTCCTACGAGCAGTACTTC	CASSESSGSSYEQYF
-	TRBV11-2	TRBJ2-3	TRBD2	18	TGTGCCAGCAGCTTATCGCTTAGGTGGGCGGGAGGTTCAGATACGCAGTATTTT	CASSLSLRWAGGSDTQYF
-	TRBV11-2	TRBJ2-2	TRBD2	16	TGTGCCAGCAGCCCCCGACTAGCGGAGAACACCGGGGAGCTGTTTTTT	CASSPRLAENTGELFF
-	TRBV4-1	TRBJ1-3	-	17	TGCGCCAGCAGCCAAGACCCTTCCAGACAGGTTGGAAACACCATATATTTT	CASSQDPSRQVGNTIYF
-	TRBV18	TRBJ1-1	TRBD1	13	TGTGCCAGCTCACCGAGCGGACAGGGAGAAGCTTTCTTT	CASSPSGQGEAFF
-	TRBV10-3	TRBJ1-5	-	15	TGTGCCATCAGTGAGTCGGGGGCAGATAATCAGCCCCAGCATTTT	CAISESGADNQPQHF
-	TRBV14	TRBJ2-2	TRBD2	15	TGTGCCAGCAGACCCGGACTAGCGGGTACCGGGGAGCTGTTTTTT	CASRPGLAGTGELFF
-	TRBV11-2	TRBJ2-1	TRBD2	17	TGTGCCAGCAGCTTAGGTCTGCTAGCGGGCTCGTACAATGAGCAGTTCTTC	CASSLGLLAGSYNEQFF
-	TRBV19	TRBJ2-7	-	14	TGTGCCAGTAGTCAGGACCTGCCCCCCTACGAGCAGTACTTC	CASSQDLPPYEQYF
-	TRBV5-1	TRBJ2-7	-	15	TGCGCCAGCAGCTTGGGGGGGACCCCGATACTCGAGCAGTACTTC	CASSLGGTPILEQYF
few	TRBV30	TRBJ2-1	-	13	TGTGCCTGGACCCCCTCTGGGCCCGGTGAGCAGTTCTTC	CAWTPSGPGEQFF
-	TRBV11-3	TRBJ1-2	TRBD1	15	TGTGCCAGCAGCCCGATGGGGACAGGGAACTATGGCTACACCTTC	CASSPMGTGNYGYTF